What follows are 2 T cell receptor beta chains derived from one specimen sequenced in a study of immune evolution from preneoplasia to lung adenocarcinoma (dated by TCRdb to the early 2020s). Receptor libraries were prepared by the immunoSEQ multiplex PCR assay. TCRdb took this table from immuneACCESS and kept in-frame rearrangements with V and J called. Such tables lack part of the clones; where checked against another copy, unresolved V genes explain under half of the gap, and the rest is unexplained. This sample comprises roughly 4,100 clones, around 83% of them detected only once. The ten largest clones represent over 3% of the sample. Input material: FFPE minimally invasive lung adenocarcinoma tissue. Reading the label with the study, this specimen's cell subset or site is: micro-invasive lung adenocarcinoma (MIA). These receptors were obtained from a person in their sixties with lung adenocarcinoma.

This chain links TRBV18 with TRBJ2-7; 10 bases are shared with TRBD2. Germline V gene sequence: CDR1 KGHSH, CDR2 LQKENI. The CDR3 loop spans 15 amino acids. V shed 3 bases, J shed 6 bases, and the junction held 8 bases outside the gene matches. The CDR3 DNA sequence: TGTGCCAGCTCACCGAGGACTAGCGGACGCAGCGAGCAGTACTTC. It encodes CASSPRTSGRSEQYF.

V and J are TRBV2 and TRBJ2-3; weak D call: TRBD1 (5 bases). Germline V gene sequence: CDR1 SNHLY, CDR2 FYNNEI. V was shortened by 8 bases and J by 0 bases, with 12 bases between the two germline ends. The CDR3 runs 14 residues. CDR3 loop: CASVVGHSTDTQYF. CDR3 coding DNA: TGTGCCAGCGTAGTCGGACACAGCACAGATACGCAGTATTTT.